Many counts were recorded for the clone carrying this TCR beta chain. The antigen is unknown. This sample was taken from a study of identical twins. General observations from the study: Excess sharing between twins was weaker in beta out-of-frame sequences.

Via MiXCR, TCRdb re-called the 5' RACE reads, giving one row per CDR3 protein. Among around 510,000 distinct CDR3 sequences listed, roughly an eighth were seen once. Separately, the same data were catalogued under a study of yellow fever vaccine responses in identical twins.

Specimen: CD4+ T cells sorted from blood. The sequence came from a woman aged 18-29 years in good health.

The CDR3 here is CASGGRSYEQYF. In nucleotides, the CDR3 is TGTGCCAGCGGGGGACGGAGCTACGAGCAGTACTTC. The rearrangement uses TRBV12-3 or TRBV12-4 and TRBJ2-7; D could derive from TRBD1 or TRBD2 (5 bases each). This CDR3 has 12 residues. V lost 8 bases and J lost 3, with 11 bases in between.